This T cell receptor (beta chain) comes out of a study of cytomegalovirus exposure and HLA in healthy donors. Whole-study findings and limits: It was shown in a later analysis that HLA-associated TCR beta chains were more clonally expanded than other, equally common chains. It was assumed in the presence/absence analyses that sequencing depth was roughly uniform across donors.

The CDR3 spans 15 residues. V was pared by 5 bases and J by 1 base, with 6 bases of the junction left unmatched. Germline values: CDR1 SEHNR, CDR2 FQNEAQ (reference sequence). This clone is a singleton in its sample. Its matching antigen is unknown. The PCR contained 60 Vbeta and 13 Jbeta primers. TCRdb keeps only in-frame clones here, not all; method: immunoSEQ multiplex PCR. The sample lists some 150,000 clones; around 65% were seen once. The receptor's source is a young woman in good health and CMV-seropositive. Sequencing was carried out using PBMCs. The rearrangement links TRBV7-9 to TRBJ2-5, with 8 positions matching TRBD2. This CDR3 reads CASSLRGGSQETQYF. The CDR3 DNA sequence: TGTGCCAGCAGCCTCCGGGGGGGCAGCCAAGAGACCCAGTACTTC.